Described below is a single TCR beta chain sequence and its context. Lacking the conserved final phenylalanine or tryptophan, this CDR3 likely reflects a read error. Using its own MiXCR run on the PCR reads, TCRdb lists one record per CDR3 protein. The repertoire holds under 600,000 distinct CDR3 sequences, with roughly 23% as singletons. This entry belongs to a study of molecular identifiers for immune sequencing clone quantification. Germline V CDR1 and CDR2: MNHEY, SVGAGI. The V gene lost 2 bases and the J gene lost 7 bases, with 11 bases spanning the gap. This CDR3 region has 14 residues. The rearrangement links TRBV6-5 to TRBJ2-2; no definite D call. This TCR was recovered from a human donor in good health. Some libraries in this study had Jurkat cell RNA spiked in. Sequencing was done on a sample of naive CD8+ T cells from blood, with Jurkat cell RNA spiked in. Subset: FACS-sorted CD8+CD4-CCR7+CD45RA+ naive T cells. CDR3 in DNA: TGTGCCAGCAGTTACGCGATGGGGATCGGGGAGCTGTTTCTT. It translates to CASSYAMGIGELFL.